This T cell receptor beta chain is drawn from a study of blood T cell repertoires in COVID-19. Study-level background: Samples came from the United States, Italy and Spain, spanning acute and convalescent COVID-19. The cDNA or gDNA used as material had been derived from T cells, B-cell-depleted T cells, or PBMCs.

This CDR3 region has 13 residues. The V and J ends lost 4 bases and 5 bases, in that order; junction bases with no gene match: 1. Germline V gene sequence: CDR1 LNHDA, CDR2 SQIVND (reference sequence). Original handling: Reference gene primer amplification yielded estimated nucleated cell counts. Profiling relied on immunoSEQ multiplex PCR, and the TCRdb table lists in-frame clones only, not all of them. V, J and clone size are those of that table, while D and trimming were read from the DNA. Here the sample spans about 260,000 clones, about 90% being singletons. Material for sequencing was peripheral blood. The rearrangement links TRBV19 to TRBJ2-7; 11 bases align to TRBD2. The receptor was isolated from a woman in her 30s with COVID-19, enrolled during active disease. The CDR3 region has the DNA TGTGCCAGTAGTAAACTAGCGGGAGACGAGCAGTACTTC. The encoded protein is CASSKLAGDEQYF.